This T cell receptor beta chain was documented in a study of T cells in Graves' hyperthyroidism and ophthalmopathy. The J segment lost 0 bases and the V segment lost 0 bases, leaving 7 bases of the junction unmatched. Germline-derived CDR1 and CDR2 are SGHTA and FQGNSA. This CDR3 spans 18 amino acids. Recently diagnosed hyperthyroidism of less than 2 months' duration affected patients aged 18 to 65. TCR beta CDR3 regions were amplified from RNA. The HTBI primer set served for first-round RT-PCR of the TCR CDR3. TCRdb recomputed calls from the multiplex PCR reads with MiXCR, one row per CDR3 protein. The table includes around 340,000 distinct CDR3 sequences, about 18% detected once. This clonotype occurred many times.

The sequencing input was blood. The V and J genes are TRBV7-2 and TRBJ1-1; 10 nucleotides line up with TRBD1. This receptor was taken from a woman younger than 45 with Graves' hyperthyroidism that later progressed to Graves' ophthalmopathy. CDR3 bases: TGTGCCAGCAGCTTAGCGGCCGGGACAGGGGTAGTGAACACTGAAGCTTTCTTT. Translated, it gives CASSLAAGTGVVNTEAFF.